The TCR beta chain described here comes from a study of blood T cell repertoires in COVID-19. The germline gives CDR1 SGHNT, CDR2 YYREEE (reference sequence). V was cut by 4 bases and J by 0 bases, with 12 bases left in between. CDR3 size: 15 residues. Sequencing used immunoSEQ multiplex PCR; TCRdb keeps in-frame clones, though not all of them. The sample lists roughly 16,000 clones, around nine tenths occurring once. V and J are TRBV5-4 and TRBJ2-3, with D possibly TRBD2 on 6 matching bases. Sample: peripheral blood. This receptor was obtained from a woman aged 80 or older with COVID-19, enrolled during active disease. The CDR3 here is CASSDGGPSTDTQYF. CDR3 bases: TGTGCCAGCAGCGACGGGGGACCCAGCACAGATACGCAGTATTTT.